Listed here are 26 T cell receptor beta chains from one sample, sequenced in a study of cytomegalovirus exposure and HLA in healthy donors. The PCR employed 60 Vbeta primers together with 13 Jbeta primers. Repertoires were generated with immunoSEQ multiplex PCR, while TCRdb's copy carries only in-frame clones and drops some. This table holds 210,000 or so clones, about 80% found once. Sequenced: PBMCs. These receptor sequences come from a woman aged 45-60 years in good health and CMV-seropositive.

This rearrangement joins TRBV5-1 to TRBJ2-2; no clear D gene. The germline V gene encodes CDR1 SGHRS and CDR2 YFSETQ. The length of the CDR3 is 15 residues. V shed 0 bases and J shed 2 bases, with 8 bases lying between them. CDR3 loop: CASSLAGRNTGELFF. The DNA for the CDR3 is TGCGCCAGCAGCTTGGCGGGTAGAAACACCGGGGAGCTGTTTTTT. Drawing the rest from reference TRBV5-1 and TRBJ2-2, the complete variable domain is KAGVTQTPRYLIKTRGQQVTLSCSPISGHRSVSWYQQTPGQGLQFLFEYFSETQRNKGNFPGRFSGRQFSNSRSEMNVSTLELGDSALYLCASSLAGRNTGELFFGEGSRLTVL.

The chain employs TRBV21-1 and TRBJ1-2; TRBD1 was called by the table and not checked on the DNA. TRBV21-1 is classified as a pseudogene. This CDR3 region has 15 residues. The CDR3, as DNA: TGTGCCAGCAACCACCGCGAGGAAGGGGATATCAGCTACACCTTC. Protein sequence: CASNHREEGDISYTF.

This clone was observed a single time. The rearrangement joins TRBV7-9 to TRBJ2-5; 8 bases are shared with TRBD1. With the DNA end fitting TRBJ2-7 better, the J assignment may be wrong. Germline assignment: CDR1 SEHNR and CDR2 FQNEAQ (reference sequence). This CDR3 region has 16 residues. The DNA of the CDR3 is TGTGCCAGCAGCTTAGCCGACGGGGACAGGCATTACGAGCAGTACTTC. Amino acid sequence: CASSLADGDRHYEQYF.

Only one count was recorded for this clone. V usage is TRBV28 and J usage is TRBJ2-1; a possible D gene is TRBD2 (5 bases). V was clipped by 7 bases and J by 7 bases, with 17 bases between them. The CDR3 spans 14 residues. Germline V gene data show CDR1 as MDHEN and CDR2 as SYDVKM. CDR3 region: CASNLAAGRNEQFF. As DNA, the CDR3 is TGTGCCAGCAATCTGGCGGCGGGTAGGAATGAGCAGTTCTTC.

The chain joins TRBV5-1 to TRBJ2-1, with 7 positions matching TRBD2. The V gene end was trimmed by 4 bases and the J gene end by 4 bases; junction bases not matched to a gene: 5. Per the germline V gene, CDR1 is SGHRS and CDR2 is YFSETQ. The CDR3 covers 14 residues. CDR3 bases: TGCGCCAGCAGCGCTGGACTAGTTTACAATGAGCAGTTCTTC. This codes for CASSAGLVYNEQFF.

This clone has a handful of counts. The chain is built from TRBV27 and TRBJ2-2; D gene unclear. Germline lookup yields CDR1 MNHEY and CDR2 SMNVEV (reference sequence). The V and J ends lost 5 bases and 8 bases respectively, with 9 bases between them. This CDR3 contains 12 residues. The CDR3 region has the DNA TGTGCCAGCAGTCCCCTAGAGGGGGAGCTGTTTTTT. As protein: CASSPLEGELFF.

The genes are TRBV28 and TRBJ1-4; TRBD1 might be the D (6 bases). CDR3 length equals 14 residues. Germline assignment: CDR1 MDHEN and CDR2 SYDVKM. The V and J ends lost 2 bases and 7 bases respectively, with 11 bases between them. CDR3 sequence: CASSLQGPGEKLFF. CDR3 nucleotide sequence: TGTGCCAGCAGTTTACAGGGGCCGGGTGAAAAACTGTTTTTT.

The CDR3 DNA follows: TGCGCCAGCAGCTTGGTAGGGACAGGGTTGAACGAGCAGTACTTC. Protein: CASSLVGTGLNEQYF. The chain uses TRBV5-1 and TRBJ2-7; TRBD1 aligns across 9 bases. CDR3 length: 15 residues. J was trimmed by 5 bases and V by 0 bases; bases with no gene match: 6. Per germline, CDR1 SGHRS and CDR2 YFSETQ.

The V and J genes are TRBV18 and TRBJ1-5; no clear D gene. The CDR3 runs to 15 residues. Germline V CDR1 and CDR2: KGHSH, LQKENI. V lost 5 bases and J lost 2, with 13 bases in between. Here the CDR3 DNA reads TGTGCCAGCTCAGTTAGTGCGCGTGGCAATCAGCCCCAGCATTTT. Its protein product is CASSVSARGNQPQHF.

The chain uses TRBV29-1 and TRBJ2-3, with TRBD2 identical over 7 bases. The germline gives CDR1 SQVTM, CDR2 ANQGSEA. This CDR3 comprises 14 residues. This chain's CDR3 is CAGDILASTDTQYF. CDR3 sequence (DNA): TGCGCGGGGGATATTTTAGCCAGCACAGATACGCAGTATTTT.

V usage is TRBV9 and J usage is TRBJ1-1; D is undetermined. The V gene's germline CDR1 is SGDLS and CDR2 YYNGEE. V was pared by 2 bases and J by 2 bases, with 7 bases between. The CDR3 length is 13 residues. CDR3 bases: TGTGCCAGCAGCGTTTCTGGCAACACTGAAGCTTTCTTT. The encoded protein is CASSVSGNTEAFF.

The chain is built from TRBV5-1 and TRBJ2-2; perhaps TRBD1 as D (6 bases). This CDR3 region has 17 residues. Germline V gene sequence: CDR1 SGHRS, CDR2 YFSETQ. Between the trimmed V and J ends, which lost 2 bases and 4 bases, there was a span of 18 bases. The CDR3 reads CASSFWGRGTGTGELFF. CDR3 in DNA: TGCGCCAGCAGCTTCTGGGGCAGGGGTACGGGCACCGGGGAGCTGTTTTTT.

J is TRBJ2-5 and V is TRBV5-1, with D uncertain. Trimming took off 1 base at V and 5 bases at J, with 9 bases between the two ends. The CDR3 extends over 13 amino acids. CDR1 is SGHRS and CDR2 is YFSETQ in the germline V gene. CDR3 nucleotide sequence: TGCGCCAGCAGCTTGCAGACTCGGGAGACCCAGTACTTC. The encoded protein is CASSLQTRETQYF. Full variable domain (outside the CDR3, taken from reference TRBV5-1 and TRBJ2-5): KAGVTQTPRYLIKTRGQQVTLSCSPISGHRSVSWYQQTPGQGLQFLFEYFSETQRNKGNFPGRFSGRQFSNSRSEMNVSTLELGDSALYLCASSLQTRETQYFGPGTRLLVL.

The chain combines TRBV4-2 with TRBJ1-2; 11 nucleotides match TRBD1. CDR1 LGHNA and CDR2 YNFKEQ come from the germline V gene. V was pared by 4 bases and J by 6 bases, with 7 bases of the junction left unmatched. The CDR3 contains 15 residues. CDR3: CASSPRTGGGNGYTF. In DNA, the CDR3 is TGTGCCAGCAGCCCGCGGACAGGGGGCGGTAATGGCTACACCTTC.

This clone showed up just once. The J gene is TRBJ2-7, the V gene TRBV7-2; D not certain. Germline V CDR1 and CDR2: SGHTA, FQGNSA. With 5 bases removed from V and 3 bases from J, the gap between germline ends came to 11 bases. The CDR3 covers 13 residues. The CDR3: CASSPQTNYEQYF. In DNA form, the CDR3 reads TGTGCCAGCAGCCCGCAGACAAACTACGAGCAGTACTTC.

The rearrangement joins TRBV6-5 to TRBJ2-1; D is possibly TRBD2 (6 bases). The CDR3 totals 15 residues. V was shortened by 6 bases and J by 2 bases, with 14 bases between the two germline ends. Germline V gene data show CDR1 as MNHEY and CDR2 as SVGAGI. CDR3 bases: TGTGCCAGCAGACCCGGGAGAGACACCTACAATGAGCAGTTCTTC. It encodes CASRPGRDTYNEQFF.

This clone occurred once. The chain is built from TRBV19 and TRBJ1-1; 10 positions match TRBD1. The CDR3 runs 15 residues. Germline assignment: CDR1 LNHDA and CDR2 SQIVND (reference sequence). V gave up 1 base and J gave up 1 base; unmatched junction bases: 0. The CDR3 loop is CASSIGTGGNTEAFF. The CDR3 DNA reads TGTGCCAGTAGTATAGGGACAGGGGGGAACACTGAAGCTTTCTTT. Filled out from reference TRBV19 and TRBJ1-1, the complete variable domain reads DGGITQSPKYLFRKEGQNVTLSCEQNLNHDAMYWYRQDPGQGLRLIYYSQIVNDFQKGDIAEGYSVSREKKESFPLTVTSAQKNPTAFYLCASSIGTGGNTEAFFGQGTRLTVV.

This clone was found once. The chain joins TRBV27 to TRBJ1-2; D ambiguous. Germline-derived CDR1 and CDR2 are MNHEY and SMNVEV (reference sequence). The V end lost 5 bases, the J end lost 5 bases, and 12 bases lay between the germline ends. CDR3 length equals 13 residues. Here the CDR3 reads CASSLLSGYGYTF. DNA of the CDR3: TGTGCCAGCAGTCTATTGTCGGGATATGGCTACACCTTC.

This clone was recorded a few times. The chain links TRBV5-4 to TRBJ1-2, with TRBD1 matching 7 bases. Germline assignment: CDR1 SGHNT and CDR2 YYREEE (reference sequence). The CDR3 is 13 amino acids. The ends lost 4 bases at V and 2 bases at J; junction bases unmatched: 2. CDR3 DNA sequence: TGTGCCAGCAGCCAGACAGGGAACTATGGCTACACCTTC. Its protein product is CASSQTGNYGYTF.

The gene calls are TRBV29-1 and TRBJ1-4; D remains ambiguous. Trimming removed 7 bases at V and 0 bases at J, with 9 bases between. Looked up from germline, CDR1 is SQVTM and CDR2 is ANQGSEA. The CDR3 consists of 13 residues. The chain's CDR3 is CSGGEATNEKLFF. The CDR3 region has the DNA TGCAGCGGCGGGGAAGCAACTAATGAAAAACTGTTTTTT. Full variable domain (rest looked up from reference TRBV29-1 and TRBJ1-4): SAVISQKPSRDICQRGTSLTIQCQVDSQVTMMFWYRQQPGQSLTLIATANQGSEATYESGFVIDKFPISRPNLTFSTLTVSNMSPEDSSIYLCSGGEATNEKLFFGSGTQLSVL.

This chain links TRBV5-1 with TRBJ1-1; TRBD1 agrees at 9 bases. Germline V lookup: CDR1 SGHRS, CDR2 YFSETQ. Trimming cost V 4 bases and J 1 base; bases outside gene matches: 8. The CDR3 consists of 16 residues. The CDR3 nucleotides are TGCGCCAGCAGCAAGGGACAGGGAATTAGGAACACTGAAGCTTTCTTT. Amino acids: CASSKGQGIRNTEAFF.

This rearrangement joins TRBV11-2 to TRBJ1-1, with D possibly matching TRBD1 (5 bases). The length of the CDR3 is 15 residues. Germline V CDR1 and CDR2: SGHAT, FQNNGV. Trimming left V 1 base short and J 4 bases short, with 13 bases between. CDR3 nucleotides: TGTGCCAGCAGCTTAGTAGTCGGGGGATCCACTGAAGCTTTCTTT. Translated, it gives CASSLVVGGSTEAFF.

The rearrangement uses TRBV4-1 and TRBJ2-2, with TRBD1 as a possible D gene (6 bases). This CDR3 has 15 amino acids. Germline CDR1 is MGHRA and CDR2 is YSYEKL. Trimming stripped 4 bases from V and 4 bases from J, with 13 bases between. CDR3 region: CASSPVIGGTGELFF. The DNA for the CDR3 is TGCGCCAGCAGCCCAGTTATAGGGGGCACCGGGGAGCTGTTTTTT.

CDR3 nucleotides: TGTGCCAGCAGCAAGAGAGGGATTGGCCGCACCGGGGAGCTGTTTTTT. Translation gives CASSKRGIGRTGELFF. The chain combines TRBV7-9 with TRBJ2-2; D may be TRBD2 (5 bases). The V gene's germline CDR1 is SEHNR and CDR2 FQNEAQ (reference sequence). Trimming took off 5 bases at V and 4 bases at J, with 17 bases between the two ends. This CDR3 region has 16 residues.

V is TRBV5-1 and J is TRBJ1-2, with 7 nucleotides matching TRBD1. The length of the CDR3 is 13 residues. With 2 bases clipped from V and 4 bases from J, the junction kept 2 bases outside the gene matches. From germline, CDR1 is SGHRS and CDR2 YFSETQ. CDR3 region: CASSLQGTYGYTF. The CDR3, as DNA: TGCGCCAGCAGCTTACAGGGGACCTATGGCTACACCTTC.

The chain has TRBV19 and TRBJ2-3; the D is unclear. The CDR3 sequence is 17 residues long. The germline V gene encodes CDR1 LNHDA and CDR2 SQIVND (reference sequence). The V gene lost 7 bases and the J gene lost 1 base, with 21 bases spanning the gap. DNA for the CDR3: TGTGCCAGTATTCCCGAGCCTCTCCAGCGACGCACAGATACGCAGTATTTT. This sequence encodes CASIPEPLQRRTDTQYF. The full variable domain, completed using reference TRBV19 and TRBJ2-3, is DGGITQSPKYLFRKEGQNVTLSCEQNLNHDAMYWYRQDPGQGLRLIYYSQIVNDFQKGDIAEGYSVSREKKESFPLTVTSAQKNPTAFYLCASIPEPLQRRTDTQYFGPGTRLTVL.